The rows below give T cell receptor beta chains drawn from one sample of a study of blood T cell repertoires in COVID-19. TCRdb's copy holds only in-frame clones and misses some; the assay was immunoSEQ multiplex PCR. This sample carries about 150,000 clones, 80% to 90% of them seen once, and the ten largest clones take roughly 3.1%. The sample comprised peripheral blood. These receptor sequences come from a man in his sixties with acute or convalescent COVID-19. Both conserved end residues are part of each CDR3. The order of the fields is V gene, D gene, J gene, clone size, CDR3 DNA, CDR3 protein. The D gene is left open where the match is weak. Clone size is stated in some rows and not others, as once, few, many or a class when expanded.

TRBV3-1/TRBV3-2	.	TRBJ1-2	.	TGTGCCAGCAGCCAAGGGGGAGGGTCCTATGGCTACACCTTC	CASSQGGGSYGYTF
TRBV19	.	TRBJ1-3	few	TGTGCCAGTAGTGTCACAGGGTCTGGAAACACCATATATTTT	CASSVTGSGNTIYF
TRBV7-2	.	TRBJ2-7	.	TGTGCCAGCAGCCCACGCCGGGAGAACTGGGAGCAGTACTTC	CASSPRRENWEQYF
TRBV4-2	TRBD1	TRBJ1-5	few	TGTGCCAGCAGCCAAAAGACAGGGTACAATCAGCCCCAGCATTTT	CASSQKTGYNQPQHF
TRBV7-9	.	TRBJ1-1	.	TGTGCCAGCAGCCGGGCGGGATCCGAGGCTTTCTTT	CASSRAGSEAFF
TRBV6-6	.	TRBJ2-7	.	TGTGCCAGCAGTGATCTAAGCGGCGAGCAGTACTTC	CASSDLSGEQYF
TRBV13	TRBD1	TRBJ1-2	.	TGTGCCAGCAGCTTATCGGGACAGGGGAACTATGGCTACACCTTC	CASSLSGQGNYGYTF
TRBV19	.	TRBJ1-2	.	TGTGCCAGTACATCCGGGTTTACTAACTATGGCTACACCTTC	CASTSGFTNYGYTF
TRBV6-5	TRBD1	TRBJ1-1	.	TGTGCCAGCGGAGGCCGGGACAGGGGTGTAGCTTTCTTT	CASGGRDRGVAFF
TRBV30	.	TRBJ1-2	.	TGTGCCTGGAGTGTATCAACAGTAATCCTACAATATGGCTACACCTTC	CAWSVSTVILQYGYTF
TRBV18	TRBD1	TRBJ1-5	.	TGTGCCAGCTCACCAGGCAGGGGGTTAAATCAGCCCCAGCATTTT	CASSPGRGLNQPQHF
TRBV5-1	TRBD2	TRBJ2-7	.	TGCGCCAGCAGCTTAGCTAGCGGGGTCTACGAGCAGTACTTC	CASSLASGVYEQYF
TRBV25-1	.	TRBJ1-1	.	TGTGCCAGCAGCACAGGGAACACTGAAGCTTTCTTT	CASSTGNTEAFF
TRBV10-3	.	TRBJ2-7	.	TGTGCCATCTCCGGTAGTTCCTACGAGCAGTACTTC	CAISGSSYEQYF
TRBV24-1	.	TRBJ1-5	.	TGTGCCACCAGTGATCGAGACAATCAGCCCCAGCATTTT	CATSDRDNQPQHF
TRBV2	TRBD1	TRBJ1-3	.	TGTGCCAGCAGTGTTGAGGGGGCGCCTGGAAACACCATATATTTT	CASSVEGAPGNTIYF
TRBV4-1	.	TRBJ1-5	.	TGCGCCAGCAGCCAAACTACTACGGGAGGAAGGGGTCAGCCCCAGCATTTT	CASSQTTTGGRGQPQHF
TRBV19	.	TRBJ1-3	.	TGTGCCAGTAGTATAGATCACAGGGCTGGAAACACCATATATTTT	CASSIDHRAGNTIYF
TRBV4-1	.	TRBJ1-2	.	TGCGCCAGCAGCCAAGTGGGCTGGGGCGCGAACACTGGCTACACCTTC	CASSQVGWGANTGYTF
TRBV7-2	.	TRBJ1-1	.	TGTGCCAGCAGCGGCGGGGGGCGCCGGACTGAAGCTTTCTTT	CASSGGGRRTEAFF
TRBV7-6	TRBD2	TRBJ2-3	.	TGTGCCAGCAGCTCGATGACTAGCGGGGCAGATACGCAGTATTTT	CASSSMTSGADTQYF
TRBV9	.	TRBJ1-2	.	TGTGCCAGCAGCGGTAGCCCCGGGTCCAAGAACTATGGCTACACCTTC	CASSGSPGSKNYGYTF
TRBV13	.	TRBJ1-3	.	TGTGCCAGCAGCTTCTCAGGGTCTGGAAACACCATATATTTT	CASSFSGSGNTIYF
TRBV5-1	.	TRBJ2-7	.	TGCGCCAGCAGCTTGGTTAGCCCAGCCTACGAGCAGTACTTC	CASSLVSPAYEQYF
TRBV4-3	TRBD2	TRBJ2-5	.	TGCGCCAGCAGCCTCGAGGGAGCGGGGGGCGGAGAGACCCAGTACTTC	CASSLEGAGGGETQYF
TRBV7-9	.	TRBJ1-3	.	TGTGCCAGCAGAGAAACAAACTCTGGAAACACCATATATTTT	CASRETNSGNTIYF
TRBV2	.	TRBJ2-7	.	TGTGCCAGCGGCTACCGGGACGAGCAGTACTTC	CASGYRDEQYF
TRBV11-2	TRBD1	TRBJ2-2	few	TGTGCCAGCAGCCGACAGGGGTACACCGGGGAGCTGTTTTTT	CASSRQGYTGELFF
TRBV14	.	TRBJ2-1	.	TGTGCCAGCAGCCAGAGGCTCTCCTACAATGAGCAGTTCTTC	CASSQRLSYNEQFF
TRBV29-1	.	TRBJ1-1	.	TGCAGCGTTGACACAGATCACGGCACTGAAGCTTTCTTT	CSVDTDHGTEAFF
TRBV11-2	.	TRBJ2-2	.	TGTGCCAGCAGCTCACTTCGAAGGGGCCCCGGGGAGCTGTTTTTT	CASSSLRRGPGELFF
TRBV5-4	.	TRBJ2-1	.	TGTGCCAGCAGACCCGGGGGCTCCTACAATGAGCAGTTCTTC	CASRPGGSYNEQFF
TRBV2	.	TRBJ2-1	.	TGTGCCAGCAGTGAACAGGGGTACAATGAGCAGTTCTTC	CASSEQGYNEQFF
TRBV3-1/TRBV3-2	.	TRBJ2-1	.	TGTGCCAGCAGCCAAGTCAGCAATGAGCAGTTCTTC	CASSQVSNEQFF
TRBV10-3	TRBD1	TRBJ1-5	.	TGTGCCATCAGTGAATATGAGGACAGGGGGTGGAATAGCAATCAGCCCCAGCATTTT	CAISEYEDRGWNSNQPQHF
TRBV11-2	TRBD2	TRBJ2-3	.	TGTGCCAGCAAGGAGCTAGCGGGGGATTTGGCAGATACGCAGTATTTT	CASKELAGDLADTQYF
TRBV5-5	TRBD1	TRBJ1-2	.	TGTGCCAGCAGCTCGGGACAGGGAAAGGGCTATGGCTACACCTTC	CASSSGQGKGYGYTF
TRBV6-5	.	TRBJ1-1	.	TGTGCCAGCAGGCCCGGACTCGGACAGTCTGAAGCTTTCTTT	CASRPGLGQSEAFF
TRBV11-1	.	TRBJ1-1	.	TGTGCCAGCAGCAAGCCAGGAAGGAGGACTGAAGCTTTCTTT	CASSKPGRRTEAFF
TRBV9	TRBD2	TRBJ2-3	.	TGTGCCAGCAGCGTAGGGTATCGAGCGGGGGCCACAGATACGCAGTATTTT	CASSVGYRAGATDTQYF
TRBV9	TRBD1	TRBJ1-4	.	TGTGCCAGCAGCGAACAGGGGGCAACTAATGAAAAACTGTTTTTT	CASSEQGATNEKLFF
TRBV12-5	TRBD1	TRBJ2-7	.	TGTGCTAGTGGTCGGGACAGGGGGCTCTACGAGCAGTACTTC	CASGRDRGLYEQYF
TRBV2	.	TRBJ1-1	.	TGTGCCGGCCAGGAGAACACTGAAGCTTTCTTT	CAGQENTEAFF
TRBV3-1/TRBV3-2	.	TRBJ2-1	.	TGTGCCAGCAGCCATAGGGACTGGTCCTACAATGAGCAGTTCTTC	CASSHRDWSYNEQFF
TRBV5-1	.	TRBJ1-1	few	TGCGCCAGCAGCTTGGGAGGCTCGGGGGGCAAGAACACTGAAGCTTTCTTT	CASSLGGSGGKNTEAFF
TRBV7-9	TRBD1	TRBJ1-4	.	TGTGCCAGCAGCCAAGTGGACAGGGATTATGAAAAACTGTTTTTT	CASSQVDRDYEKLFF
TRBV18	.	TRBJ2-1	.	TGTGCCAGCTCACCCGCGGTATTAAACAATGAGCAGTTCTTC	CASSPAVLNNEQFF